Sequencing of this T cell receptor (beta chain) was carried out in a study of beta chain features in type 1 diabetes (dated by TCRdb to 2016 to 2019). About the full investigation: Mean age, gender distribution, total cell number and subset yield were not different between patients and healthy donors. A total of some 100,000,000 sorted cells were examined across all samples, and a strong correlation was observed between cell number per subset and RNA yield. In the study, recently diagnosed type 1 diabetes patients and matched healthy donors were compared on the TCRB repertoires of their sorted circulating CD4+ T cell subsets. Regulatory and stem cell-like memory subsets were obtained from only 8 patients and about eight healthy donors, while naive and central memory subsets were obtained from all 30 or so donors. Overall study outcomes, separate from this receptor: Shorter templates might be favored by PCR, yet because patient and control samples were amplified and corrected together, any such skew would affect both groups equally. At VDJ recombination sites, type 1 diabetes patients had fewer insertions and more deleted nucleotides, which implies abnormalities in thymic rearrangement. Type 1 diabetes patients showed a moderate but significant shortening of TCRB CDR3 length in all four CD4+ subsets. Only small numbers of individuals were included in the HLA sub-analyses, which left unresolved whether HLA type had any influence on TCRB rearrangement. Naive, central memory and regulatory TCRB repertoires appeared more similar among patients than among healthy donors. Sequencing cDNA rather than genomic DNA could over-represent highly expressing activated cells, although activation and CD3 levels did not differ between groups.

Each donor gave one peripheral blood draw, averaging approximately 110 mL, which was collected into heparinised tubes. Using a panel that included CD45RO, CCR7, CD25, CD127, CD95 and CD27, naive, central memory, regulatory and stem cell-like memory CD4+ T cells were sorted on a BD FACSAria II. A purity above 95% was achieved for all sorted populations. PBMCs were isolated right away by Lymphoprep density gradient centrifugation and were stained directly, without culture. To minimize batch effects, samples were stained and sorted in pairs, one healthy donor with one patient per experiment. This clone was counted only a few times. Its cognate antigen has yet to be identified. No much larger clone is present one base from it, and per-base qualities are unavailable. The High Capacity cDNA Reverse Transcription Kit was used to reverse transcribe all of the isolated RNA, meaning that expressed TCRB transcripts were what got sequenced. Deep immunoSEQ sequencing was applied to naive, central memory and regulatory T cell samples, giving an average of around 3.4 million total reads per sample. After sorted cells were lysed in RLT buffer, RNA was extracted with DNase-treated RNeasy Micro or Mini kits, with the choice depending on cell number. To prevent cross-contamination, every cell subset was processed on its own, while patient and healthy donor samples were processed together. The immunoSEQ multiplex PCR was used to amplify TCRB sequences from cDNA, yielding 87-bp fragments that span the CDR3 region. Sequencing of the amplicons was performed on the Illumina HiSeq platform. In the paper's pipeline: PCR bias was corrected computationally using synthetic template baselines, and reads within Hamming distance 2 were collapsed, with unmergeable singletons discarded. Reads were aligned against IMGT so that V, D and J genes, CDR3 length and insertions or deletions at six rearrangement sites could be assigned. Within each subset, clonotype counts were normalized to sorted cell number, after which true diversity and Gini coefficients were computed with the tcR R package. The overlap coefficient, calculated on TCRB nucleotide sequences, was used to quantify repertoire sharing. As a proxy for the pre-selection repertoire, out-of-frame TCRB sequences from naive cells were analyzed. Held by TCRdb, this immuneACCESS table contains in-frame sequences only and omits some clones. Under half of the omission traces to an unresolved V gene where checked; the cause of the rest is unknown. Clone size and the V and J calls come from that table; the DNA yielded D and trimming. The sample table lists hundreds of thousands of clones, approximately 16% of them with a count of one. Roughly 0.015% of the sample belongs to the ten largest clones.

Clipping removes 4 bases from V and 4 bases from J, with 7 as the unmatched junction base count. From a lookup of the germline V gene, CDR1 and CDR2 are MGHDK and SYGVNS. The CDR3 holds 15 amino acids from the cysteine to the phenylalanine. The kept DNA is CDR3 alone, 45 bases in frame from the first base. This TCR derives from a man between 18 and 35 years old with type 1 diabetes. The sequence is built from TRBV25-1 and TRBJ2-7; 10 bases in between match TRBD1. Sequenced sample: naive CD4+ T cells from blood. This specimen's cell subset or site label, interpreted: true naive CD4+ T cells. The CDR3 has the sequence CASSATGTGAYEQYF. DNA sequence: TGTGCCAGCAGTGCAACCGGGACAGGGGCTTACGAGCAGTACTTC.